Below, 3 T cell receptor beta chains from the same sample are listed, as sequenced in a study of blood T cell repertoires in COVID-19. Assay used: immunoSEQ multiplex PCR; TCRdb lists only in-frame clones, some missing. The sample yields some 83,000 clones, 85% to 90% seen once. The sample consisted of peripheral blood. These receptors were obtained from an elderly man with active or convalescent COVID-19.

The chain recombines TRBV7-9 with TRBJ1-5; the match to TRBD1 covers 7 bases. Germline V gene lookup returns CDR1 SEHNR and CDR2 FQNEAQ (reference sequence). The CDR3 is 12 residues long. J lost 14 bases, V lost 1 base, and 5 bases had no gene match. The CDR3 DNA follows: TGTGCCAGCAGCTTAGGGGACAGCCGTAAGCATTTT. The encoded protein is CASSLGDSRKHF.

V is TRBV10-2 and J is TRBJ1-5; TRBD1 is a possible D gene (5 bases). This CDR3 is built from 15 residues. V lost 6 bases and J lost 4, with 16 bases in between. The V gene's germline CDR1 is WSHSY and CDR2 SAAADI. CDR3 loop: CASRFGGERNQPQHF. As DNA, the CDR3 is TGCGCCAGCAGATTCGGAGGGGAGAGAAATCAGCCCCAGCATTTT.

This chain uses TRBV5-1 with TRBJ2-4; D may be TRBD2 (5 bases). V dropped 4 bases and J dropped 6 bases, with 11 bases sitting between them. Germline lookup yields CDR1 SGHRS and CDR2 YFSETQ. CDR3 size: 13 residues. CDR3 amino acids: CASSPAERNIQYF. The CDR3 nucleotides read TGCGCCAGCAGCCCAGCGGAGCGAAACATTCAGTACTTC.